This T cell receptor beta chain was documented in a study of cytotoxic CD8 clonotypes in ibrutinib-treated CLL. The V gene lost 4 bases and the J gene lost 0 bases, with 7 bases spanning the gap. Germline V CDR1 and CDR2: SGHDN, FVKESK. The CDR3 has 13 amino acids. The table came from immunoSEQ multiplex PCR; TCRdb's copy has only in-frame clones and leaves some out. The sample consists of 160,000 or so clones, around 84% of them appearing once. The sequenced sample was PBMCs, obtained after 12 months of ibrutinib treatment. The chain is built from TRBV14 and TRBJ2-7; the D is unclear. The receptor was derived from a human donor with chronic lymphocytic leukemia. The CDR3 reads CASSPSSSYEQYF. CDR3 nucleotide sequence: TGTGCCAGCAGCCCCTCAAGCTCCTACGAGCAGTACTTC. Full variable domain (missing parts from reference TRBV14 and TRBJ2-7): EAGVTQFPSHSVIEKGQTVTLRCDPISGHDNLYWYRRVMGKEIKFLLHFVKESKQDESGMPNNRFLAERTGGTYSTLKVQPAELEDSGVYFCASSPSSSYEQYFGPGTRLTVT.